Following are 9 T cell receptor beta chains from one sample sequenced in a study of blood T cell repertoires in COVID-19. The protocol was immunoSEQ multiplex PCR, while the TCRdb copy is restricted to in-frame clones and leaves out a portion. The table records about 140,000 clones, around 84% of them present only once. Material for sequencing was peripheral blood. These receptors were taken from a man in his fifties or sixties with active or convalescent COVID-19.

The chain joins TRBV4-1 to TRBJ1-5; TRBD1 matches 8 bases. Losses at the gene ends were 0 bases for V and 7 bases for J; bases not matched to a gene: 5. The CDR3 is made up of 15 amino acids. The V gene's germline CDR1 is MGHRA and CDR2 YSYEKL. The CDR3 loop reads CASSQDAQGAQPQHF. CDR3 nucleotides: TGCGCCAGCAGCCAAGATGCGCAGGGGGCCCAGCCCCAGCATTTT.

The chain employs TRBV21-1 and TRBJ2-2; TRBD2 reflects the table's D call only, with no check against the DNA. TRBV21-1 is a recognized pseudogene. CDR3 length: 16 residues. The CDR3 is CHRNPGLAGEWGELFF. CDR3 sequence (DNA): TGCCACCGCAACCCGGGACTAGCGGGAGAGTGGGGGGAGCTGTTTTTT.

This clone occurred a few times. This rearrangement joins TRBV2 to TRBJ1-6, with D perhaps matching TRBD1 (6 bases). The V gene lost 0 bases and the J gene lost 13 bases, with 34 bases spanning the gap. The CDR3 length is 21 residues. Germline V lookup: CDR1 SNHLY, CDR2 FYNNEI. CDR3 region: CASSEAFGQTQISPRKYPLHF. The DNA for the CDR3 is TGTGCCAGCAGTGAAGCGTTCGGACAGACCCAAATCAGCCCCCGGAAGTATCCCCTCCACTTT.

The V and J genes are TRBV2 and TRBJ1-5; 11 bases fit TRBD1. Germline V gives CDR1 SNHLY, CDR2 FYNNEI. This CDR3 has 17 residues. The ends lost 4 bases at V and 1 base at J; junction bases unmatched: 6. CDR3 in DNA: TGTGCCAGCAGTGGGACAGGGGGCCGCGTGAGCAATCAGCCCCAGCATTTT. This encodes CASSGTGGRVSNQPQHF.

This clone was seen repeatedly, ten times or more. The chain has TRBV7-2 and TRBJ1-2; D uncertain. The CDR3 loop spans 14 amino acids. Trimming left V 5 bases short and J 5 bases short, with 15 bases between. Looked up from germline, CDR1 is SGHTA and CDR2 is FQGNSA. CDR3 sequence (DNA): TGTGCCAGCAGCCCAGGTGCTGATTTGTATGGCTACACCTTC. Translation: CASSPGADLYGYTF.

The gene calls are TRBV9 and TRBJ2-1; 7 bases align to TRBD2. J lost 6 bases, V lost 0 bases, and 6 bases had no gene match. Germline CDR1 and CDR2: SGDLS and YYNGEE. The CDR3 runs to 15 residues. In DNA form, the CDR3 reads TGTGCCAGCAGCGTAGATTCTAGCGGATTCAATGAGCAGTTCTTC. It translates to CASSVDSSGFNEQFF.

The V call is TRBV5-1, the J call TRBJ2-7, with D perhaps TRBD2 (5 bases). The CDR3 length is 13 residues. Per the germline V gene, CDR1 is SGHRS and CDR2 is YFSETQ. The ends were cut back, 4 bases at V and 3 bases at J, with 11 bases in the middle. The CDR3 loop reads CASSIGEIYEQYF. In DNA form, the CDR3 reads TGCGCCAGCAGCATCGGGGAAATCTACGAGCAGTACTTC.

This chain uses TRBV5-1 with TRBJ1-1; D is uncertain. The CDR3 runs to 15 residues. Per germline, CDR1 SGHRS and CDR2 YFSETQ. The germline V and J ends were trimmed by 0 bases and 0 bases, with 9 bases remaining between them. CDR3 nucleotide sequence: TGCGCCAGCAGCTTGGCCGCCACTATGAACACTGAAGCTTTCTTT. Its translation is CASSLAATMNTEAFF. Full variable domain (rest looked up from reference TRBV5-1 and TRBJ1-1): KAGVTQTPRYLIKTRGQQVTLSCSPISGHRSVSWYQQTPGQGLQFLFEYFSETQRNKGNFPGRFSGRQFSNSRSEMNVSTLELGDSALYLCASSLAATMNTEAFFGQGTRLTVV.

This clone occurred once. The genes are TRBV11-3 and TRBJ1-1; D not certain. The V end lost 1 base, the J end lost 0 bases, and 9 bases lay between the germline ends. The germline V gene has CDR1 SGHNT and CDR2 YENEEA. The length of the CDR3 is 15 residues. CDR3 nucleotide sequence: TGTGCCAGCAGCTTAGTGGAGGCACTGAACACTGAAGCTTTCTTT. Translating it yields CASSLVEALNTEAFF.